The sequence of this T cell receptor (beta chain) was determined in a study of blood T cell repertoires in COVID-19. Across the whole study: Sources were T cells, B-cell-depleted T cells, or PBMCs; the material itself was cDNA or gDNA.

Germline CDR1 and CDR2: SGHTA and FQGNSA. The ends lost 5 bases at V and 3 bases at J; junction bases unmatched: 4. The CDR3 spans 14 residues. Original processing notes: Estimation of nucleated cell counts relied on the amplification of reference gene primers. The repertoire was sequenced with immunoSEQ multiplex PCR; TCRdb's copy has only in-frame clones and lacks some. That table gives V, J and clone size, and the DNA gave D and trimming. This table has about 310,000 clones, around 85% appearing once. Donors in Cohort 3 who had recovered were those with two negative PCRs, healthcare professional clearance, or resolution of their symptoms.

The receptor comes from a young man who had recovered from COVID-19. The source material was PBMCs or T cells enriched from blood (not recorded which). J is TRBJ2-1 and V is TRBV7-2; 7 nucleotides match TRBD1. CDR3 sequence (DNA): TGTGCCAGCAGCCACCGGACAGGCTACAATGAGCAGTTCTTC. Translation gives CASSHRTGYNEQFF.